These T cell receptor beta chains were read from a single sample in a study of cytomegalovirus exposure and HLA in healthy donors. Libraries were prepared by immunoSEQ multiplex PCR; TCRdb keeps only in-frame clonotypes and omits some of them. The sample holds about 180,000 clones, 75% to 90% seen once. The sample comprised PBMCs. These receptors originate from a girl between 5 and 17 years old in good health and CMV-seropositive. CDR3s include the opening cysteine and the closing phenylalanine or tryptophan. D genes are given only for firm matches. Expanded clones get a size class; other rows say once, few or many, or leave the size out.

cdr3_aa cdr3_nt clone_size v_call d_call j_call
CASSHSGDQPQHF TGCGCCAGCAGTCACAGTGGTGATCAGCCCCAGCATTTT NA TRBV23-1 NA TRBJ1-5
CASSFVRLAGPQETQYF TGTGCCAGCAGTTTTGTACGACTAGCGGGTCCCCAAGAGACCCAGTACTTC NA TRBV27 TRBD2 TRBJ2-5
CASSTGSGANVLTF TGTGCCAGCAGTACAGGCTCTGGGGCCAACGTCCTGACTTTC few TRBV6-4 NA TRBJ2-6
CASSLRGASGEGGETQYF TGTGCCAGCAGCCTCCGAGGGGCTAGCGGGGAGGGGGGCGAGACCCAGTACTTC once TRBV4-2 TRBD2 TRBJ2-5
CASRWTGEAGERNTEAFF TGTGCCAGCAGATGGACAGGGGAGGCGGGCGAACGAAACACTGAAGCTTTCTTT NA TRBV2 TRBD1 TRBJ1-1
CASSIPGTGVEQYF TGTGCCAGCAGTATCCCCGGGACAGGGGTCGAGCAGTACTTC NA TRBV6-5 TRBD1 TRBJ2-7
CASRHDRGTYNEQFF TGTGCCAGCAGACATGACAGGGGGACCTACAATGAGCAGTTCTTC NA TRBV5-6 TRBD1 TRBJ2-1
CASTGFSYEQYF TGTGCCTCGACAGGGTTCTCCTACGAGCAGTACTTC NA TRBV30 TRBD1 TRBJ2-7
CASSLSYFGMSDEQFF TGTGCCAGCAGCTTATCGTATTTCGGAATGAGCGATGAGCAGTTCTTC NA TRBV5-8 NA TRBJ2-1
CASSPHPNSYNEQFF TGCGCCAGCAGCCCACACCCGAACTCCTACAATGAGCAGTTCTTC few TRBV4-1 NA TRBJ2-1
CASAIGGSFTGDFYNEQFF TGTGCTAGTGCCATTGGCGGGAGTTTTACCGGAGACTTCTACAATGAGCAGTTCTTC NA TRBV12-5 TRBD2 TRBJ2-1
CASSAGQGAYEQYF TGTGCTAGCAGCGCGGGACAGGGAGCCTACGAGCAGTACTTC NA TRBV7-7 TRBD1 TRBJ2-7
CASSALGLADPEQYF TGTGCCAGCAGTGCGTTGGGACTAGCAGACCCCGAGCAGTACTTC NA TRBV6-1 TRBD2 TRBJ2-7
CASSFRQDHTYEQYF TGTGCCAGCAGTTTCCGACAGGACCACACCTACGAGCAGTACTTC NA TRBV27 NA TRBJ2-7
CASSVGGQGSNEQFF TGTGCCAGCAGCGTCGGGGGACAGGGGAGCAATGAGCAGTTCTTC few TRBV9 TRBD1 TRBJ2-1
CASSLTSRATDTQYF TGTGCCAGCAGCTTAACTAGCCGGGCCACAGATACGCAGTATTTT few TRBV11-3 NA TRBJ2-3
CAWSVPYSYNEQFF TGTGCCTGGAGTGTTCCCTATTCCTACAATGAGCAGTTCTTC NA TRBV30 NA TRBJ2-1
CASSLLAGGTNTGELFF TGTGCCAGCAGTTTGCTAGCGGGAGGTACGAACACCGGGGAGCTGTTTTTT NA TRBV27 TRBD2 TRBJ2-2
CASSPRGGETQYF TGTGCCAGCAGCCCAAGGGGGGGAGAGACCCAGTACTTC NA TRBV7-3 NA TRBJ2-5
CASSVGPTSGNYNEQFF TGTGCCAGCAGCGTAGGACCGACTAGCGGGAACTACAATGAGCAGTTCTTC NA TRBV9 TRBD2 TRBJ2-1
CASSLVAGVAYNEQFF TGTGCCAGCAGCTTAGTAGCGGGAGTAGCCTACAATGAGCAGTTCTTC NA TRBV7-8 TRBD2 TRBJ2-1
CASRDFSYERYF TGTGCCAGCAGAGACTTTTCCTACGAGCGGTACTTC NA TRBV6-5 NA TRBJ2-7
CASSPPRVPEAFF TGTGCCAGCAGCCCTCCCAGGGTGCCTGAAGCTTTCTTT NA TRBV9 NA TRBJ1-1
CASSPRGEKLFF TGTGCCAGCTCACCCAGGGGGGAAAAACTGTTTTTT NA TRBV18 TRBD1 TRBJ1-4
CASSDGPTLYGYTF TGCGCCAGCAGTGATGGCCCCACCCTCTATGGCTACACCTTC NA TRBV10-2 NA TRBJ1-2
CASSAPGGSAETQYF TGTGCCAGTAGTGCCCCCGGGGGTTCCGCGGAGACCCAGTACTTC few TRBV19 NA TRBJ2-5
CSVEVLAGNTGELFF TGCAGCGTTGAAGTACTAGCGGGAAACACCGGGGAGCTGTTTTTT NA TRBV29-1 TRBD2 TRBJ2-2
CASSYGENYGYTF TGTGCCAGCAGTTACGGGGAGAACTATGGCTACACCTTC NA TRBV6-5 NA TRBJ1-2
CSVVVAVNEQFF TGCAGCGTTGTTGTAGCGGTAAATGAGCAGTTCTTC once TRBV29-1 NA TRBJ2-1
CASHGRAEYNEQFF TGTGCCAGCCATGGGAGAGCGGAGTACAATGAGCAGTTCTTC NA TRBV5-4 NA TRBJ2-1
CASSEVGNGGYTF TGTGCCAGCAGTGAAGTGGGCAACGGTGGCTACACCTTC NA TRBV6-1 NA TRBJ1-2
CACQDMYGYTF TGTGCCTGCCAAGACATGTATGGCTACACCTTC few TRBV30 NA TRBJ1-2
CSVRGYGTEAFF TGCAGCGTTAGGGGGTATGGCACTGAAGCTTTCTTT once TRBV29-1 NA TRBJ1-1
CAWSGPGRITETQYF TGTGCCTGGAGTGGCCCGGGAAGGATTACGGAGACCCAGTACTTC NA TRBV30 NA TRBJ2-5
CASSEFRAGVSDTQYF TGCGCCAGCAGTGAATTTAGAGCGGGAGTCTCAGATACGCAGTATTTT few TRBV10-1 TRBD2 TRBJ2-3
CAWNVYGLYNEQFF TGTGCCTGGAACGTTTATGGCCTCTACAATGAGCAGTTCTTC NA TRBV30 NA TRBJ2-1
CASSPPPHYEQYF TGTGCCAGCAGTCCACCCCCGCACTACGAGCAGTACTTC NA TRBV28 NA TRBJ2-7
CASSTGYISGMGRDTQYF TGTGCCAGCAGTACAGGATACATTAGCGGGATGGGAAGAGATACGCAGTATTTT NA TRBV7-9 TRBD2 TRBJ2-3
CASSLSSGTIDTQYF TGTGCCAGCAGCTTAAGTAGCGGGACTATCGATACGCAGTATTTT NA TRBV11-1 TRBD2 TRBJ2-3
CSVADRGNYEQYF TGCAGCGTTGCCGACAGGGGAAACTACGAGCAGTACTTC NA TRBV29-1 TRBD1 TRBJ2-7
CASSIGRENTEAFF TGTGCCAGTAGTATAGGGCGGGAGAACACTGAAGCTTTCTTT NA TRBV19 NA TRBJ1-1
CASSLRAGTNTDTQYF TGTGCTAGCAGCTTAAGGGCCGGGACTAACACAGATACGCAGTATTTT NA TRBV7-7 TRBD2 TRBJ2-3
CASSIGLAEYTGELFF TGTGCCAGCAGTATCGGACTAGCCGAATACACCGGGGAGCTGTTTTTT NA TRBV7-9 TRBD2 TRBJ2-2
CASSPGSGRGTDTQYF TGTGCCAGCTCACCCGGAAGCGGGAGGGGAACAGATACGCAGTATTTT NA TRBV18 TRBD2 TRBJ2-3
CASRPNRGRDSYYGYTF TGTGCCAGCAGGCCTAACAGGGGGCGCGACTCTTACTATGGCTACACCTTC NA TRBV28 TRBD1 TRBJ1-2
CASSRATGVGEQFF TGCGCCAGCAGCCGCGCAACAGGCGTGGGTGAGCAGTTCTTC NA TRBV5-1 NA TRBJ2-1
CASSSWTVSGNTIYF TGTGCCAGCAGCTCTTGGACAGTCTCTGGAAACACCATATATTTT NA TRBV11-1 NA TRBJ1-3
CASSLVRGNRREQYF TGTGCCAGCAGCTTAGTAAGAGGAAACCGGCGGGAGCAGTACTTC NA TRBV7-8 NA TRBJ2-7
CASTSRGGIGGYTF TGTGCCAGCACCTCCAGGGGAGGGATCGGAGGCTACACCTTC NA TRBV6-5 NA TRBJ1-2
CASSIPAPDRDGYTF TGTGCCAGTAGTATCCCAGCCCCCGACAGGGACGGCTACACCTTC NA TRBV19 TRBD1 TRBJ1-2
CAWSFGKGAEAFF TGTGCCTGGAGCTTCGGGAAGGGCGCTGAAGCTTTCTTT NA TRBV30 NA TRBJ1-1
CASSGQVQETQYF TGTGCCAGCAGCGGACAGGTACAAGAGACCCAGTACTTC NA TRBV6-1 TRBD1 TRBJ2-5
CATSKGAPDTQYF TGTGCCACCAGTAAGGGGGCCCCAGATACGCAGTATTTT NA TRBV15 TRBD1 TRBJ2-3
CASSTRDSSYEQYF TGTGCCAGTAGTACCCGGGACAGTAGCTACGAGCAGTACTTC few TRBV19 TRBD1 TRBJ2-7
CAWSVRDRENQPQHF TGTGCCTGGAGTGTGCGAGACAGGGAAAATCAGCCCCAGCATTTT NA TRBV30 TRBD1 TRBJ1-5